This T cell receptor (beta chain) stems from a study of T-cell memory formation after mild COVID-19. About the research overall: TCR clusters mostly belonged to single donors.

The TCR alpha and TCR beta cDNA libraries, bearing sample barcodes and UMIs, were generated by 5'RACE using constant-segment primers. One entry per CDR3 protein, called by TCRdb with MiXCR from the 5' RACE reads. The table lists 25,000 to 30,000 distinct CDR3 sequences, more than 15% of them singletons. Study-wide results and caveats: There was a balanced CD4/CD8 profile in clones contracting day 15 to 85, and later expanders leaned CD4+. Some SARS-CoV-2-responding clones were already detected in memory before infection.

About this clonotype: Its antigen is not known.

Per germline, CDR1 SEHNR and CDR2 FQNEAQ (reference sequence). CDR3 size: 12 residues. Trimming removed 4 bases from V and 7 bases from J, with 11 bases in between. This chain links TRBV7-9 with TRBJ2-7; D remains ambiguous. This clonotype was sampled from an adult who had mild COVID-19 (a few samples of this study predate the infection). Cell type and time point are not known. Sequencing input: PBMCs or a T cell subset sorted from them (not recorded which). DNA of the CDR3: TGTGCCAGCAGCTCCTTAATCGGGGAGCAGTACTTC. Protein sequence: CASSSLIGEQYF.